This entry concerns a single TCR beta chain. This table comes from immunoSEQ multiplex PCR, and its TCRdb copy is limited to in-frame clones, with some not included. The data hold around 80,000 clones, with about 91% observed a single time. The data belong to a study of T cell changes during pregnancy in multiple sclerosis. The germline CDR1 and CDR2 sequences are SGHTS and YDEGEE. J gave up 1 base and V 3 bases, and 2 bases lay outside the gene matches. The CDR3 length is 15 residues. The chain employs TRBV5-8 and TRBJ1-4; 8 nucleotides match TRBD1. The sequencing used peripheral blood, collected before pregnancy. This TCR came from a female donor with multiple sclerosis, enrolled in a pregnancy study. CDR3 amino acids: CASSSGTGTNEKLFF. CDR3 nucleotide sequence: TGTGCCAGCAGCTCAGGGACAGGAACTAATGAAAAACTGTTTTTT. Variable domain in full (rest from reference TRBV5-8 and TRBJ1-4): EAGVTQSPTHLIKTRGQQATLRCSPISGHTSVYWYQQALGLGLQFLLWYDEGEERNRGNFPPRFSGRQFPNYSSELNVNALELEDSALYLCASSSGTGTNEKLFFGSGTQLSVL.